This TCR beta chain comes out of a study of graft-versus-host responses after intestinal transplantation. Across the study: Once they had received anti-thymocyte globulin induction, all recipients took tacrolimus and steroids for around three years.

Sequencing was performed with immunoSEQ multiplex PCR; in TCRdb, only in-frame clones are kept and a portion is missing. This sample yields about 86,000 clones, of which less than 90% are seen a single time; approximately 0.28% belongs to the top ten. CDR1 and CDR2 from the germline V gene are SGHRS and YFSETQ. This CDR3 region has 16 residues. Trimming removed 0 bases from V and 3 bases from J; junction bases left unmatched: 5. Turning to this clone: Its target is not known.

This TCR was recovered from a human donor who was the organ donor for an intestinal transplant. The material was unstimulated CD4+ T cells sorted from spleen or lymph node cells, obtained before transplant. This chain connects TRBV5-1 to TRBJ2-3; 9 bases match TRBD1. The CDR3 DNA follows: TGCGCCAGCAGCTTGGCCGGACAGGGGAGGACAGATACGCAGTATTTT. This sequence encodes CASSLAGQGRTDTQYF.